These 20 T cell receptor beta chains were all obtained from the same sample, sequenced in a study of beta chain features in type 1 diabetes. Investigators reverse transcribed all isolated RNA, so they sequenced expressed TCRB transcripts. Data came from immunoSEQ multiplex PCR; TCRdb stores just in-frame clones and leaves some out. Among about 200,000 clones listed, 9.5% to 13% were seen once. Sequenced sample: central memory CD4+ T cells from blood. The receptor source for this set is a man younger than 30 in good health.

The chain couples TRBV6-1 to TRBJ1-5; weak D call: TRBD1 (5 bases). Deletions cut 5 bases from V and 3 bases from J, with 11 bases between. Germline CDR1 is MNHNS and CDR2 is SASEGT. The CDR3 is 14 residues long. CDR3 nucleotides: TGTGCCAGCAGTTCCAACAGGAACAATCAGCCCCAGCATTTT. Amino acid sequence: CASSSNRNNQPQHF.

This clone turned up a few times. This chain connects TRBV30 to TRBJ2-5; possibly TRBD1 for D (6 bases). Germline lookup yields CDR1 GTSNPN and CDR2 SVGIG (reference sequence). There are 15 residues in the CDR3. The V and J ends lost 4 bases and 5 bases respectively, with 20 bases between them. The CDR3 protein is CAWKSRGIWTETQYF. CDR3 nucleotide sequence: TGTGCCTGGAAGAGTAGGGGGATCTGGACGGAGACCCAGTACTTC. Full variable domain (remainder filled in from reference TRBV30 and TRBJ2-5): SQTIHQWPATLVQPVGSPLSLECTVEGTSNPNLYWYRQAAGRGLQLLFYSVGIGQISSEVPQNLSASRPQDRQFILSSKKLLLSDSGFYLCAWKSRGIWTETQYFGPGTRLLVL.

This clone was seen many times. The V gene is TRBV5-1, the J gene TRBJ2-6; no clear D. The germline V gene encodes CDR1 SGHRS and CDR2 YFSETQ. Trimming took off 1 base at V and 2 bases at J, with 7 bases between the two ends. There are 15 residues in the CDR3. The CDR3 loop reads CASSLNRAGANVLTF. The CDR3 DNA reads as TGCGCCAGCAGCTTGAACCGCGCTGGGGCCAACGTCCTGACTTTC. The complete variable domain, with remaining parts taken from reference TRBV5-1 and TRBJ2-6, reads KAGVTQTPRYLIKTRGQQVTLSCSPISGHRSVSWYQQTPGQGLQFLFEYFSETQRNKGNFPGRFSGRQFSNSRSEMNVSTLELGDSALYLCASSLNRAGANVLTFGAGSRLTVL.

The chain joins TRBV15 to TRBJ2-5; D may be TRBD1 or TRBD2 (5 bases each). Between the trimmed V and J ends, which lost 0 bases and 10 bases, there was a span of 9 bases. The CDR3 is 12 amino acids. The germline gives CDR1 LNHNV, CDR2 YYDKDF (reference sequence). CDR3 sequence (DNA): TGTGCCACCAGCAGAGACGGGGCTAACCAGTACTTC. Its protein product is CATSRDGANQYF.

This clone was found many times. The chain has TRBV18 and TRBJ2-3; D gene ambiguous. The length of the CDR3 is 13 residues. V was trimmed by 1 base and J by 1 base, leaving 3 bases between them. The germline gives CDR1 KGHSH, CDR2 LQKENI. The CDR3 DNA reads as TGTGCCAGCTCACCACGCGGCACAGATACGCAGTATTTT. Protein product: CASSPRGTDTQYF.

In its sample, this clone was seen a few times. V and J are TRBV11-2 and TRBJ2-5; D ambiguous. Per germline, CDR1 SGHAT and CDR2 FQNNGV. Trimming shortened V by 5 bases and J by 4 bases, and 8 bases separated the two germline ends. This CDR3 is 12 amino acids long. The CDR3: CASSQERETQYF. CDR3 sequence (DNA): TGTGCCAGCAGCCAAGAGAGAGAGACCCAGTACTTC. The whole variable domain, filled in from reference TRBV11-2 and TRBJ2-5, reads EAGVAQSPRYKIIEKRQSVAFWCNPISGHATLYWYQQILGQGPKLLIQFQNNGVVDDSQLPKDRFSAERLKGVDSTLKIQPAKLEDSAVYLCASSQERETQYFGPGTRLLVL.

The chain uses TRBV2 and TRBJ2-6; D not certain. This CDR3 contains 16 residues. V lost 0 bases and J lost 0, with 6 bases in between. CDR1 is SNHLY and CDR2 is FYNNEI in the germline V gene. CDR3 amino acids: CASSEARRSGANVLTF. The CDR3 DNA reads as TGTGCCAGCAGTGAAGCTCGACGCTCTGGGGCCAACGTCCTGACTTTC. Based on the CDR3 plus reference TRBV2 and TRBJ2-6, the full variable domain is EPEVTQTPSHQVTQMGQEVILRCVPISNHLYFYWYRQILGQKVEFLVSFYNNEISEKSEIFDDQFSVERPDGSNFTLKIRSTKLEDSAMYFCASSEARRSGANVLTFGAGSRLTVL.

V gene TRBV28 combines with J gene TRBJ2-1; a weak D match, TRBD2 (6 bases). From germline, CDR1 is MDHEN and CDR2 SYDVKM. V was pared by 3 bases and J by 10 bases, with 13 bases between. The CDR3 loop spans 13 amino acids. The CDR3 DNA sequence: TGTGCCAGCAGTTTGAACGACGGGAGAGAGCAGTTCTTC. Its protein is CASSLNDGREQFF. The variable domain in full, with the rest retrieved from reference TRBV28 and TRBJ2-1, is DVKVTQSSRYLVKRTGEKVFLECVQDMDHENMFWYRQDPGLGLRLIYFSYDVKMKEKGDIPEGYSVSREKKERFSLILESASTNQTSMYLCASSLNDGREQFFGPGTRLTVL.

This chain links TRBV7-6 with TRBJ1-1, with D perhaps TRBD1 (6 bases). The CDR3 spans 14 residues. The V end lost 1 base, the J end lost 8 bases, and 14 bases lay between the germline ends. From germline, CDR1 is SGHVS and CDR2 FNYEAQ. CDR3 in DNA: TGTGCCAGCAGCTTAGGACAGGCGACCAGGGAAGCTTTCTTT. The encoded protein is CASSLGQATREAFF.

Comments on this clone: One junction end does not reproduce the germline sequence, and a read error may be involved. The chain employs TRBV7-7 and TRBJ2-5, with 8 bases lining up with TRBD2. CDR3 length: 16 amino acids. The V gene's germline CDR1 is SSHAT and CDR2 FNYEAQ (reference sequence). DNA for the CDR3: TGTGCTAGCAGCGCCGAGCGGGCGGGAGGCCGGGAGACCCAGTACTTC. This gives the protein CASSAERAGGRETQYF.

This clone has more than one count but fewer than ten. The chain is built from TRBV5-4 and TRBJ2-3; a weak D match, TRBD1 (6 bases). This CDR3 spans 14 amino acids. Deletions cut 5 bases from V and 2 bases from J, with 12 bases between. The germline V gene has CDR1 SGHNT and CDR2 YYREEE (reference sequence). CDR3 loop: CASSPQGHTDTQYF. CDR3 nucleotide sequence: TGTGCCAGCAGTCCGCAGGGGCACACAGATACGCAGTATTTT.

The chain has TRBV30 and TRBJ2-5; 10 bases are a match to TRBD1. Germline V gene sequence: CDR1 GTSNPN, CDR2 SVGIG (reference sequence). The CDR3 extends over 15 amino acids. The V gene end was trimmed by 3 bases and the J gene end by 5 bases; junction bases not matched to a gene: 9. The CDR3 protein is CAWRAPGQGHETQYF. CDR3 sequence (DNA): TGTGCCTGGAGAGCCCCGGGACAGGGGCACGAGACCCAGTACTTC.

This rearrangement joins TRBV29-1 to TRBJ1-2; D remains ambiguous. The V and J ends lost 3 bases and 7 bases respectively, with 3 bases between them. The germline V gene encodes CDR1 SQVTM and CDR2 ANQGSEA. CDR3 length: 9 residues. The CDR3 DNA follows: TGCAGCGTTGACATTGGCTACACCTTC. Translation: CSVDIGYTF.

This clone has just a few counts. The J gene is TRBJ2-3, the V gene TRBV7-6; D possibly corresponds to TRBD1 (6 bases). V dropped 5 bases and J dropped 3 bases, with 15 bases sitting between them. Per the germline V gene, CDR1 is SGHVS and CDR2 is FNYEAQ. This CDR3 is 15 amino acids long. CDR3 loop: CASSRRTVYTDTQYF. CDR3 DNA: TGTGCCAGCAGCAGGCGGACAGTCTATACAGATACGCAGTATTTT.

The rearrangement uses TRBV30 and TRBJ2-3; 9 bases fit TRBD2. CDR3 length equals 19 residues. CDR1 and CDR2 (germline): GTSNPN, SVGIG (reference sequence). V dropped 2 bases and J dropped 0; count of bases not matched to a gene: 15. As DNA, the CDR3 is TGTGCCTGGAGTTCCCGCCTAGCGGGACGGGCGACAAGCACAGATACGCAGTATTTT. This gives the protein CAWSSRLAGRATSTDTQYF.

The V call is TRBV5-4, the J call TRBJ2-1; 10 nucleotides match TRBD2. The CDR3 contains 16 residues. With 3 bases clipped from V and 6 bases from J, the junction kept 9 bases outside the gene matches. The germline CDR1 and CDR2 sequences are SGHNT and YYREEE (reference sequence). CDR3 amino acids: CASSSPTSGLVNEQFF. DNA for the CDR3: TGTGCCAGCAGCTCCCCGACTAGCGGGCTAGTCAATGAGCAGTTCTTC.

The rearrangement uses TRBV4-2 and TRBJ2-1; 7 nucleotides align to TRBD2. Trimming took 0 bases from V and 0 from J; bases not matched to a gene: 5. Germline CDR1 reads LGHNA; CDR2 reads YNFKEQ. The CDR3 is made up of 17 amino acids. DNA for the CDR3: TGTGCCAGCAGCCAAGAGGATAGCGGGTACTCCTACAATGAGCAGTTCTTC. It encodes CASSQEDSGYSYNEQFF.

The chain combines TRBV29-1 with TRBJ2-2; 9 positions agree with TRBD2. V lost 5 bases to trimming and J lost 5 bases; unmatched junction nucleotides: 6. Germline CDR1 reads SQVTM; CDR2 reads ANQGSEA. CDR3 size: 14 residues. The CDR3 DNA sequence: TGCAGCGTTCCTAGCGGGGCTGCTACCGGGGAGCTGTTTTTT. As protein: CSVPSGAATGELFF.

This clone has just a few counts. The CDR3 loop reads CASSRGLASDTQYF. The CDR3 DNA reads TGTGCCAGCTCACGGGGACTAGCGTCAGATACGCAGTATTTT. This chain joins TRBV18 and TRBJ2-3, with 10 bases lining up with TRBD2. The V gene end was trimmed by 4 bases and the J gene end by 4 bases; junction bases not matched to a gene: 2. The germline gives CDR1 KGHSH, CDR2 LQKENI. The CDR3 is 14 amino acids.

This clone was seen a handful of times. The chain has TRBV4-1 and TRBJ1-4, with D hard to call. This CDR3 comprises 16 residues. Germline assignment: CDR1 MGHRA and CDR2 YSYEKL. Trimming took off 4 bases at V and 5 bases at J, with 17 bases between the two ends. The CDR3 DNA follows: TGCGCCAGCAGCCGAGACCCCGTGGGAAGGAATGAAAAACTGTTTTTT. The encoded protein is CASSRDPVGRNEKLFF.